A single TCR beta chain is shown here with its context. The germline gives CDR1 KGHSH, CDR2 LQKENI. The J segment lost 6 bases and the V segment lost 5 bases, leaving 6 bases of the junction unmatched. This CDR3 spans 14 amino acids. Extraction of total RNA produced a minimum of 6 micrograms from each sample. This sample was included in a study of blood T cells in healthy people across ages. Alongside a J-beta primer mix, a sample-barcoded 5' primer served in a second PCR lasting roughly 6 to 11 cycles. TCRdb re-called the 5' RACE reads with MiXCR, one entry per CDR3 protein. Seen here are under 2 million distinct CDR3 sequences, about 31% observed once, and the top ten hold 11%.

This sequence originates from a woman aged 25-40 years in good health. The material sequenced was blood. The chain has TRBV18 and TRBJ2-7, with 11 nucleotides matching TRBD1. CDR3 protein: CASSAPGQGVEQYF. DNA for the CDR3: TGTGCCAGCTCAGCTCCGGGACAGGGGGTCGAGCAGTACTTC. Looking up the rest from reference TRBV18 and TRBJ2-7 gives the full variable domain: NAGVMQNPRHLVRRRGQEARLRCSPMKGHSHVYWYRQLPEEGLKFMVYLQKENIIDESGMPKERFSAEFPKEGPSILRIQQVVRGDSAAYFCASSAPGQGVEQYFGPGTRLTVT.